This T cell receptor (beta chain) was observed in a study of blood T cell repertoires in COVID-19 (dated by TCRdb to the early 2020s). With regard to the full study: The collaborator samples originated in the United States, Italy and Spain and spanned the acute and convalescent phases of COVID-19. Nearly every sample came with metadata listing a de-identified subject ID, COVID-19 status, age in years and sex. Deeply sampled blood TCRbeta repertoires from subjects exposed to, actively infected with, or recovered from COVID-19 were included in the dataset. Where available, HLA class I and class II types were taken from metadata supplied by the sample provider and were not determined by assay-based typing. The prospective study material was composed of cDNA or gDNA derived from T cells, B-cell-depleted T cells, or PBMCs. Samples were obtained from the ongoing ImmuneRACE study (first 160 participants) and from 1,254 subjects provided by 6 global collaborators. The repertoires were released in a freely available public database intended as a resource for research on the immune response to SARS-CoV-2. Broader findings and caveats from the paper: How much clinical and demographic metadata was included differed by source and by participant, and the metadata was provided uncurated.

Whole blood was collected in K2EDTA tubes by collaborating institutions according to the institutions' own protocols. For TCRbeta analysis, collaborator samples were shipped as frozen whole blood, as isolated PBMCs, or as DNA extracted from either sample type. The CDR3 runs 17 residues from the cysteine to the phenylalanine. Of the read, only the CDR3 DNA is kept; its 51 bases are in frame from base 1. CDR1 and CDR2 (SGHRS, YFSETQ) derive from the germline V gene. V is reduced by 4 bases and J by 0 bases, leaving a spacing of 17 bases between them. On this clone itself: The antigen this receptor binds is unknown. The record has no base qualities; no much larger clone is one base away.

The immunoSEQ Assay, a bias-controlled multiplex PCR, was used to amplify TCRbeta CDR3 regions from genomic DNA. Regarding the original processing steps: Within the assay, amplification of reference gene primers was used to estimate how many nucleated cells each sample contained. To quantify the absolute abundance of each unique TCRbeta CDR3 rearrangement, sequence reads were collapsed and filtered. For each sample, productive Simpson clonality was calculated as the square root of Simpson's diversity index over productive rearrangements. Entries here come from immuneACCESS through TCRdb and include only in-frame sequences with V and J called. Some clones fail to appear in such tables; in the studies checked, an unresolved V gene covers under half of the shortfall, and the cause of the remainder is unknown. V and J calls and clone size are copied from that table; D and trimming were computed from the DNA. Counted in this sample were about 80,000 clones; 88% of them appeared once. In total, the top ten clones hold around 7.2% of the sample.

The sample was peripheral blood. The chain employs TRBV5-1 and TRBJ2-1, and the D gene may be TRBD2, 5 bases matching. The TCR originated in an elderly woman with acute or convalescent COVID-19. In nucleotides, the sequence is TGCGCCAGCAGCCCCGGAGGTTCACAGAGCTCCTACAATGAGCAGTTCTTC. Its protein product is CASSPGGSQSSYNEQFF.